This T cell receptor beta chain was recorded in a study of blood T cell repertoires in COVID-19. The method was immunoSEQ multiplex PCR; TCRdb's version includes in-frame clones alone and lacks a portion of them. The sample carries roughly 230,000 clones, about 85% recorded once. Germline CDR1 reads SGHRS; CDR2 reads YFSETQ. Trimming cost V 7 bases and J 4 bases, with 18 bases left between them. The CDR3 is 14 residues long. Sequenced input: peripheral blood. The J gene is TRBJ2-7, the V gene TRBV5-1; D might be TRBD2 (6 bases). The TCR originated in a middle-aged man with acute or convalescent COVID-19. CDR3 protein: CASRLEGGWYEQYF. Written as DNA, the CDR3 is TGCGCCAGCCGCCTCGAGGGAGGATGGTACGAGCAGTACTTC.